The entry below gives a single T cell receptor beta chain sequence along with its context. This clonotype has just a few counts. Its antigen target is currently unknown. No base qualities exist here, and no much larger clone lies one base off it. This sample is drawn from a study of T cell repertoires in cytomegalovirus infection (dated by TCRdb to the late 2010s). About the study as a whole: Donor HLA type was relevant to the analysis, because carriage of CMV infection together with the matching HLA type was indicated by public TCR beta signatures.

Sequenced using an Illumina HiSeq 1500. TCRdb reanalyzed the raw reads on its own, using fastp at Q25 for trimming and MiXCR for clone calling, and kept in-frame beta chains. Each record represents a unique CDR3 protein, reported with the most common genes and DNA among its rows. Present in this sample are under 200,000 distinct CDR3 sequences, 28% of which were seen just once. The ten largest clones add up to 31% of the sample. What the study reported, not specific to this receptor: In both this cohort and an independent approximately 370-donor cohort, the cumulative frequency of public TCR beta family members distinguished carriers of CMV infection plus the relevant HLA type. The ex vivo response was dominated by HLA-C-restricted CMV-specific TCR beta clonotypes, which also provided the single most frequent clonotype in two of eight donors.

The junction shows trimming of 6 bases on V and 4 bases on J, and the gene matches do not reach 6 bases of it. The CDR3 holds 13 amino acids from the cysteine to the phenylalanine. This entry keeps only the CDR3 DNA: 39 bases, framed from base 1. CDR1 and CDR2, looked up from the germline V gene (reference sequence), are DFQATT and SNEGSKA. The sequenced sample was PBMCs. The rearrangement joined TRBV20-1 to TRBJ2-7; 10 middle bases align to TRBD2. This receptor was identified in a human donor in good health (CMV status not recorded). Some clones in this sample may be carry-over from other donors' samples. The encoded CDR3 is CSAYLAGVYEQYF. The bases read TGCAGTGCCTATCTAGCGGGGGTTTACGAGCAGTACTTC.